The T cell receptor (beta chain) described here comes from a study of shared clonotypes between healthy human individuals. Study-wide points: Generation probabilities of non-shared clonotypes were lower (relative to those shared by all four donors).

Notes on this clone: Its matching antigen is unknown.

Assay: immunoSEQ multiplex PCR; the TCRdb copy retains only in-frame clones and omits some. The table includes about 1 million clones, 75% detected once. The source material was memory CD4+ T cells sorted from blood. Subset meaning: CD45RA-negative fraction. This clonotype was sampled from a man younger than 35 in good health.

The DNA of the CDR3 is TGTGCCAGCAGCTACCAGGGGACGCAGACCCAGTACTTC. It translates to CASSYQGTQTQYF. The rearrangement uses TRBV7-9 and TRBJ2-5; D might be TRBD1 (6 bases). In germline, CDR1 is SEHNR, CDR2 FQNEAQ (reference sequence). CDR3 size: 13 residues. V shed 4 bases and J shed 6 bases, with 12 bases lying between them.